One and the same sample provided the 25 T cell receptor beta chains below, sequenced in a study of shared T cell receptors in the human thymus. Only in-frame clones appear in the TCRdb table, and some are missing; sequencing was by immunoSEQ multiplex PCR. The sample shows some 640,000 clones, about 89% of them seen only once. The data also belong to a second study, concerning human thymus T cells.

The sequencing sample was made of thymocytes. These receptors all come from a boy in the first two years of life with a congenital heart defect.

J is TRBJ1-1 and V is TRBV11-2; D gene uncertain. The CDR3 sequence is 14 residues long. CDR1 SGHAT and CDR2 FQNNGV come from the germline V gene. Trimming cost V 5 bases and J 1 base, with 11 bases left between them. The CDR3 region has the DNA TGTGCCAGCAGCCCCGGGGAGGGGAACACTGAAGCTTTCTTT. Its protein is CASSPGEGNTEAFF. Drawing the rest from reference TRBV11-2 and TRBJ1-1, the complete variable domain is EAGVAQSPRYKIIEKRQSVAFWCNPISGHATLYWYQQILGQGPKLLIQFQNNGVVDDSQLPKDRFSAERLKGVDSTLKIQPAKLEDSAVYLCASSPGEGNTEAFFGQGTRLTVV.

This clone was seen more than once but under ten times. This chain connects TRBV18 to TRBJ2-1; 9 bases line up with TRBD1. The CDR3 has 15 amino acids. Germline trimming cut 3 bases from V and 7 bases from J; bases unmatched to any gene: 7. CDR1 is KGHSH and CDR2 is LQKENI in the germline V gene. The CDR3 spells CASSPPQGAGNEQFF. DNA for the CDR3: TGTGCCAGCTCACCCCCACAGGGGGCAGGGAATGAGCAGTTCTTC.

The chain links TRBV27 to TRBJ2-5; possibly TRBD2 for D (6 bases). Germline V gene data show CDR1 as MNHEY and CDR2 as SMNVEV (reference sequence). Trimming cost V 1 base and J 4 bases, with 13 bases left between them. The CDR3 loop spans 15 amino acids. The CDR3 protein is CASSLFYGSGETQYF. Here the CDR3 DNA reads TGTGCCAGCAGTTTATTTTACGGGAGTGGAGAGACCCAGTACTTC.

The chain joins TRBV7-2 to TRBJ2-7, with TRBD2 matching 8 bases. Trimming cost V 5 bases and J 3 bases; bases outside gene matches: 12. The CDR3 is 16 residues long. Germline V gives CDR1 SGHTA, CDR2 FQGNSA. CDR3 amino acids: CASSTYSGLVGYEQYF. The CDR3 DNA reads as TGTGCCAGCAGCACCTACTCGGGACTAGTCGGCTACGAGCAGTACTTC.

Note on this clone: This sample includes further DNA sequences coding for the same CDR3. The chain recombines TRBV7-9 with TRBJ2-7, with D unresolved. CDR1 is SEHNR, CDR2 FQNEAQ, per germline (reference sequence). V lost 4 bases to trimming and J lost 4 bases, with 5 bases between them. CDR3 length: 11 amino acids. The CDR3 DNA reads TGTGCCAGCAGCTCACTGTACGAGCAGTACTTC. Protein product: CASSSLYEQYF.

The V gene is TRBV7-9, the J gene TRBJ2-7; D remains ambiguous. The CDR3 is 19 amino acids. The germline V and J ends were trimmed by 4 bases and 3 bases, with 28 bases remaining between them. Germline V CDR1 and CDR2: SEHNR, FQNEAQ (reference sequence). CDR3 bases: TGTGCCAGCAGCTACCACAGAAATCAAACCTCCAAAGAAAGCTACGAGCAGTACTTC. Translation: CASSYHRNQTSKESYEQYF. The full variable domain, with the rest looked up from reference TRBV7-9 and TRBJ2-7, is DTGVSQNPRHKITKRGQNVTFRCDPISEHNRLYWYRQTLGQGPEFLTYFQNEAQLEKSRLLSDRFSAERPKGSFSTLEIQRTEQGDSAMYLCASSYHRNQTSKESYEQYFGPGTRLTVT.

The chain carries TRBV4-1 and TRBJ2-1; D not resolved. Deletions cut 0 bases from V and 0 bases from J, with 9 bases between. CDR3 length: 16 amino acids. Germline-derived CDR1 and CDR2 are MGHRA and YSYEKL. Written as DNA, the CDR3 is TGCGCCAGCAGCCAAGACCCACCACACTCCTACAATGAGCAGTTCTTC. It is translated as CASSQDPPHSYNEQFF.

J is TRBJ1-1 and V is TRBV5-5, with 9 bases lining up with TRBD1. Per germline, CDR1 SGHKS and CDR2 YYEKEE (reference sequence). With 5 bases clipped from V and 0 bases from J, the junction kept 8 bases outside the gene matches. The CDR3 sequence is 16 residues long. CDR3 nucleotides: TGTGCCAGCAGGCGACAACAGGGGGCTTTGAACACTGAAGCTTTCTTT. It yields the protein CASRRQQGALNTEAFF.

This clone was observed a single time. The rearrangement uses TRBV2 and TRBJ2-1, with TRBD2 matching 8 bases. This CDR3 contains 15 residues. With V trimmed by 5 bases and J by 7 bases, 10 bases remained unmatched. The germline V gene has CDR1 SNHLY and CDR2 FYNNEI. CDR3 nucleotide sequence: TGTGCCAGCAGTTGGGGACTAGGGGTGGGGAATGAGCAGTTCTTC. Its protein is CASSWGLGVGNEQFF.

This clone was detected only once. CDR3 protein: CASSFGGASSYEQYF. The CDR3 DNA is TGCGCCAGCAGCTTTGGGGGGGCGAGCTCCTACGAGCAGTACTTC. The chain is built from TRBV5-1 and TRBJ2-7; TRBD2 might be the D (7 bases). Germline loops: CDR1 SGHRS, CDR2 YFSETQ. This CDR3 is built from 15 residues. The V end lost 2 bases, the J end lost 0 bases, and 12 bases lay between the germline ends.

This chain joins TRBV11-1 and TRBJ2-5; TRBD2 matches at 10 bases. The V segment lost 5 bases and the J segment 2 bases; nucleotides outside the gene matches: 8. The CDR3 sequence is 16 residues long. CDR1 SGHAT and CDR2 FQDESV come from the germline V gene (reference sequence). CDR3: CASSLKAGGRQETQYF. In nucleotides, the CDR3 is TGTGCCAGCAGCCTTAAAGCGGGGGGGCGGCAAGAGACCCAGTACTTC. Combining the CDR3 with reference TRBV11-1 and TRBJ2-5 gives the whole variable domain EAEVAQSPRYKITEKSQAVAFWCDPISGHATLYWYRQILGQGPELLVQFQDESVVDDSQLPKDRFSAERLKGVDSTLKIQPAELGDSAMYLCASSLKAGGRQETQYFGPGTRLLVL.

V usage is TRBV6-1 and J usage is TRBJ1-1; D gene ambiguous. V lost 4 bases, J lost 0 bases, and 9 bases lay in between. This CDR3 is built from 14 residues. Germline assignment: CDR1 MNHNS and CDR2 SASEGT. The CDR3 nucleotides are TGTGCCAGCAGTGTCGGAGTCATGAACACTGAAGCTTTCTTT. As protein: CASSVGVMNTEAFF.

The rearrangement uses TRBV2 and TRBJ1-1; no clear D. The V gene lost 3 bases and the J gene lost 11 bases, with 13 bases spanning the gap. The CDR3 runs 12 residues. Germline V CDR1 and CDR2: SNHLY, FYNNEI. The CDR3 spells CASSEILEGAFF. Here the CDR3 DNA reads TGTGCCAGCAGTGAGATTCTAGAAGGTGCTTTCTTT.

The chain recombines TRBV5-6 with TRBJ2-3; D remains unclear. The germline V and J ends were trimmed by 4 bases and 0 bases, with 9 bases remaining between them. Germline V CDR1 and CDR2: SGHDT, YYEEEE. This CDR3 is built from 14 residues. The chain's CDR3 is CASSALPSTDTQYF. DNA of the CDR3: TGTGCCAGCAGCGCGCTTCCTAGCACAGATACGCAGTATTTT.

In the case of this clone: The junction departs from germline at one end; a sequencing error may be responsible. The CDR3 here is CATSRGTSGSIDTQYF. The CDR3 DNA reads TGTGCCACCAGCAGAGGGACTAGCGGGAGCATAGATACGCAGTATTTT. The chain employs TRBV15 and TRBJ2-3; TRBD2 agrees at 13 bases. CDR1 is LNHNV, CDR2 YYDKDF, per germline (reference sequence). This CDR3 has 16 amino acids.

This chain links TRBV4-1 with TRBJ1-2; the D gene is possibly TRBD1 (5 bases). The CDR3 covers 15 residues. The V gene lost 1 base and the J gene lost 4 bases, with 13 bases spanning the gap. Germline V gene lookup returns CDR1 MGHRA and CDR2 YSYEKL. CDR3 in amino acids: CASSQGGEAGYGYTF. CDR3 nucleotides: TGCGCCAGCAGCCAAGGGGGGGAGGCAGGCTATGGCTACACCTTC.

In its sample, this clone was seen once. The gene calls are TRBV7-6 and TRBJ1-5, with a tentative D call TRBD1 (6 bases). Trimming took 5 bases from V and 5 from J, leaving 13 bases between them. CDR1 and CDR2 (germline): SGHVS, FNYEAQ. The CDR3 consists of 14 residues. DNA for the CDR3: TGTGCCAGCAGCCAACAGGGAGTCGATCAGCCCCAGCATTTT. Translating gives CASSQQGVDQPQHF.

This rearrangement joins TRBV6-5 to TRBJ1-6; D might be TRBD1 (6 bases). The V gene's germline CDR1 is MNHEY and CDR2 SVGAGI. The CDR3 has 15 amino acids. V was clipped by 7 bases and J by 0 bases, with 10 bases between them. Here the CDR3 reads CASTKGGSYNSPLHF. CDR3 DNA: TGTGCCAGCACCAAAGGGGGCTCCTATAATTCACCCCTCCACTTT.

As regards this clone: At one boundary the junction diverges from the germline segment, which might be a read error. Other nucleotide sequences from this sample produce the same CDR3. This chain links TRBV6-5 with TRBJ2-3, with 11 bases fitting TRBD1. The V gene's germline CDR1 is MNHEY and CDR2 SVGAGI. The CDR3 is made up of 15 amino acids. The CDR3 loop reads CASSPRTGGTDTQYF. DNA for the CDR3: TGTGCCAGCAGTCCGAGGACAGGGGGCACAGATACACAGTATTTT.

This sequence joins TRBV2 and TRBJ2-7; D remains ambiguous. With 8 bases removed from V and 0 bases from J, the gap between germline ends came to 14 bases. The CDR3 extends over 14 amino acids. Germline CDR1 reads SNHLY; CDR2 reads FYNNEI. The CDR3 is CASLLARSSYEQYF. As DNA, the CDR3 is TGTGCCAGCTTACTTGCGAGGAGCTCCTACGAGCAGTACTTC.

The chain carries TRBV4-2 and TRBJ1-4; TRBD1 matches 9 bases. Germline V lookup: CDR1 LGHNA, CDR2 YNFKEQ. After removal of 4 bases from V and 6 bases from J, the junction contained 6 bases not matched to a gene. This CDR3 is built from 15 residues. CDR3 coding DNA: TGTGCCAGCAGCCCGTGGGACAGGGACGATGAAAAACTGTTTTTT. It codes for CASSPWDRDDEKLFF.

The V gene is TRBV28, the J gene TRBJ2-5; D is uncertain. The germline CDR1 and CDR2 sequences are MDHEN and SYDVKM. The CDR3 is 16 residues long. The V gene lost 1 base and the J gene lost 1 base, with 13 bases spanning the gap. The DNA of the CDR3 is TGTGCCAGCAGTTTATCCGGCGCCCCGGGCCAAGAGACCCAGTACTTC. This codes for CASSLSGAPGQETQYF.

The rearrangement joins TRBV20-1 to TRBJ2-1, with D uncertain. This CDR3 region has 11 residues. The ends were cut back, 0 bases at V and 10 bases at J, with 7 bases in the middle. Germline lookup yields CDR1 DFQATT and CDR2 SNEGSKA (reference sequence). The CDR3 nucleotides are TGCAGTGCTAGAGATCGGGTGGAGCAGTTCTTC. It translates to CSARDRVEQFF.

The CDR3 spells CASSLSGQGVSGANVLTF. CDR3 bases: TGTGCCAGCAGTTTAAGCGGGCAGGGGGTATCTGGGGCCAACGTCCTGACTTTC. The V call is TRBV27, the J call TRBJ2-6; D is perhaps TRBD1 (7 bases). V was clipped by 2 bases and J by 1 base, with 15 bases between them. The CDR3 is 18 residues long. Germline V lookup: CDR1 MNHEY, CDR2 SMNVEV (reference sequence).

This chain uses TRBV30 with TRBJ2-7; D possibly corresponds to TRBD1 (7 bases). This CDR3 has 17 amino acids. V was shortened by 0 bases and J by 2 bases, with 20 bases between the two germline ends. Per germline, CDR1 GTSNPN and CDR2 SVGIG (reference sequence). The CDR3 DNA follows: TGTGCCTGGAGTGTAGTCCCCACAGGGGACTTCCCCTACGAGCAGTACTTC. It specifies CAWSVVPTGDFPYEQYF.